These 17 T cell receptor beta chains came from one sample sequenced in a study of blood T cell repertoires in COVID-19. Here immunoSEQ multiplex PCR was the method, and the copy in TCRdb shows in-frame clones only, minus some. The data show 85,000 to 100,000 clones, about four fifths seen once. What was sequenced was peripheral blood. All receptors derive from a human donor in a cohort sampled during active COVID-19.

The chain couples TRBV7-8 to TRBJ2-7; D unclear. In germline, CDR1 is SGHVS, CDR2 FQNEAQ. Between the trimmed V and J ends, which lost 1 base and 3 bases, there was a span of 7 bases. CDR3 size: 13 residues. CDR3 region: CASSLVGGYEQYF. As DNA, the CDR3 is TGTGCCAGCAGCTTAGTAGGCGGCTACGAGCAGTACTTC.

The rearrangement joins TRBV28 to TRBJ1-6; weak D call: TRBD1 (6 bases). The CDR3 extends over 16 amino acids. Trimming left V 5 bases short and J 8 bases short, with 19 bases between. Germline V CDR1 and CDR2: MDHEN, SYDVKM. The CDR3 protein is CASSDAPRGFDSPLHF. For the CDR3, the DNA is TGTGCCAGCAGTGATGCCCCCAGGGGTTTTGATTCACCCCTCCACTTT.

The rearrangement uses TRBV7-9 and TRBJ2-3; D may be TRBD1 (6 bases). The V end was cut by 4 bases, the J end by 2 bases, with 16 bases between. The CDR3 sequence is 16 residues long. Germline CDR1 and CDR2: SEHNR and FQNEAQ (reference sequence). The CDR3 sequence: CASSSGLTGITDTQYF. CDR3 DNA sequence: TGTGCCAGCAGCTCCGGACTGACAGGTATCACAGATACGCAGTATTTT.

The rearrangement uses TRBV5-1 and TRBJ1-5, with TRBD1 as a possible D gene (6 bases). Germline CDR1 reads SGHRS; CDR2 reads YFSETQ. The V end was cut by 0 bases, the J end by 1 base, with 11 bases between. The CDR3 runs 16 residues. CDR3 in amino acids: CASSLGDKGSNQPQHF. As DNA, the CDR3 is TGCGCCAGCAGCTTGGGGGACAAAGGGAGCAATCAGCCCCAGCATTTT. Full variable domain (missing parts from reference TRBV5-1 and TRBJ1-5): KAGVTQTPRYLIKTRGQQVTLSCSPISGHRSVSWYQQTPGQGLQFLFEYFSETQRNKGNFPGRFSGRQFSNSRSEMNVSTLELGDSALYLCASSLGDKGSNQPQHFGDGTRLSIL.

CDR3 in amino acids: CASSQDHGTAGEKKLFF. CDR3 nucleotide sequence: TGCGCCAGCAGCCAAGACCACGGGACAGCGGGGGAGAAAAAACTGTTTTTT. The genes are TRBV4-3 and TRBJ1-4, with 7 bases fitting TRBD1. The CDR3 is 17 amino acids. Germline lookup yields CDR1 LGHNA and CDR2 YSLEER. V was clipped by 0 bases and J by 9 bases; unmatched bases: 13.

This rearrangement joins TRBV3-1 (or the pseudogene TRBV3-2) to TRBJ2-3; 11 positions agree with TRBD1. V was pared by 4 bases and J by 6 bases, with 6 bases of the junction left unmatched. In germline, CDR1 is LGHDT, CDR2 YNNKEL (reference sequence). This CDR3 contains 15 residues. The CDR3, as DNA: TGTGCCAGCAGCCGCGGACAGGGGGCTGGTGATACGCAGTATTTT. Its protein product is CASSRGQGAGDTQYF.

This clone has a single count. The rearrangement links TRBV3-1 (or the pseudogene TRBV3-2) to TRBJ1-2; D call uncertain. This CDR3 spans 14 amino acids. Germline V gives CDR1 LGHDT, CDR2 YNNKEL (reference sequence). V dropped 3 bases and J dropped 0 bases, with 8 bases sitting between them. The CDR3 coding sequence is TGTGCCAGCAGCCAGTTGGACTCTAACTATGGCTACACCTTC. Translated: CASSQLDSNYGYTF.

The genes are TRBV5-1 and TRBJ2-5; D is unclear. The V gene lost 0 bases and the J gene lost 0 bases, with 6 bases spanning the gap. The CDR3 spans 14 residues. Germline CDR1 SGHRS, CDR2 YFSETQ. CDR3 nucleotides: TGCGCCAGCAGCTTGGACAAAAACCAAGAGACCCAGTACTTC. Translated: CASSLDKNQETQYF.

The chain recombines TRBV19 with TRBJ2-3; D is possibly TRBD2 (6 bases). The V and J ends lost 1 base and 5 bases respectively, with 13 bases between them. Germline V gives CDR1 LNHDA, CDR2 SQIVND (reference sequence). CDR3 length: 15 residues. CDR3 amino acids: CASSIGSGTVDTQYF. Here the CDR3 DNA reads TGTGCCAGTAGTATAGGTAGCGGCACCGTAGATACGCAGTATTTT.

The CDR3 bases are TGTGCCAGTAGTATAGGCCTCTTAAGGGGCTTGAGCTACACCTTC. This encodes CASSIGLLRGLSYTF. This sequence joins TRBV19 and TRBJ1-2; D perhaps matches TRBD1 (5 bases). Trimming removed 1 base at V and 9 bases at J, with 18 bases between. This CDR3 spans 15 amino acids. The germline CDR1 and CDR2 sequences are LNHDA and SQIVND (reference sequence).

Here the CDR3 DNA reads TGTGCCAGCAGCCCTTGGAGGTGGGGGACACAAGAGACCCAGTACTTC. Its translation is CASSPWRWGTQETQYF. The chain employs TRBV7-4 and TRBJ2-5; a weak D match, TRBD1 (6 bases). Germline CDR1 and CDR2: SGHVT and SQSDAQ. The CDR3 has 16 amino acids. Trimming shortened V by 5 bases and J by 2 bases, and 18 bases separated the two germline ends.

This clone showed up just a few times. The chain has TRBV19 and TRBJ1-1; TRBD1 agrees at 7 bases. Trimming at V came to 2 bases and at J to 4 bases, leaving 7 bases not matched to a gene. The CDR3 is made up of 15 amino acids. The germline CDR1 and CDR2 sequences are LNHDA and SQIVND (reference sequence). CDR3 nucleotide sequence: TGTGCCAGTAGTATAACCCCAGGGGGTGGCACTGAAGCTTTCTTT. Residues: CASSITPGGGTEAFF.

CDR3 coding DNA: TGTGCCAGCAGTTTCCGGGCTAGCGGGATATCCGAGCAGTACTTC. This sequence encodes CASSFRASGISEQYF. This rearrangement joins TRBV28 to TRBJ2-7; 9 bases are shared with TRBD2. CDR1 and CDR2 (germline): MDHEN, SYDVKM. The CDR3 length is 15 residues. V lost 3 bases and J lost 6; bases outside the gene matches: 9.

This chain links TRBV3-1 (or the pseudogene TRBV3-2) with TRBJ2-7; 10 bases match TRBD1. Looked up from germline, CDR1 is LGHDT and CDR2 is YNNKEL (reference sequence). CDR3 size: 17 residues. Losses at the gene ends were 1 base for V and 2 bases for J; bases not matched to a gene: 8. Written as DNA, the CDR3 is TGTGCCAGCAGCCAAGTCACCGGGACAGGGGTCGCCTACGAGCAGTACTTC. Protein sequence: CASSQVTGTGVAYEQYF.

The chain has TRBV24-1 and TRBJ2-7; TRBD1 might be the D (5 bases). CDR3 length equals 15 residues. V was cut by 0 bases and J by 5 bases, with 13 bases left in between. The germline V gene encodes CDR1 KGHDR and CDR2 SFDVKD. The CDR3 sequence: CATSDLRQGRDEQYF. The CDR3 coding sequence is TGTGCCACCAGTGATTTGAGGCAGGGTCGAGACGAGCAGTACTTC.

The V gene is TRBV5-6, the J gene TRBJ2-2, with TRBD2 identical over 12 bases. CDR3 length: 19 amino acids. V was pared by 0 bases and J by 0 bases, with 6 bases of the junction left unmatched. Germline CDR1 reads SGHDT; CDR2 reads YYEEEE. CDR3 protein: CASSLASWTSGTNTGELFF. The CDR3 DNA reads TGTGCCAGCAGCTTGGCCTCTTGGACTAGCGGGACGAACACCGGGGAGCTGTTTTTT.

This chain joins TRBV6-5 and TRBJ2-3; 11 bases are a match to TRBD1. Germline assignment: CDR1 MNHEY and CDR2 SVGAGI. Trimming took 4 bases from V and 2 from J; bases not matched to a gene: 5. This CDR3 contains 16 residues. The DNA for the CDR3 is TGTGCCAGCAGTTTAACGGGACAGGGGGTCACAGATACGCAGTATTTT. As protein: CASSLTGQGVTDTQYF.